A selection of T cell receptor beta chains follows, all from one sample in a study of early T cells in non-severe SARS-CoV-2 infection. TCRdb re-derived calls from the 5' RACE reads in MiXCR, one entry per CDR3 protein. The sample lists fewer than 60,000 distinct CDR3 sequences, 11% occurring once. Input material: whole blood. Source of these receptors: an adult who was a healthcare worker with PCR-confirmed SARS-CoV-2 infection or an uninfected control (not recorded which). CDR3s include the opening cysteine and the closing phenylalanine or tryptophan. D genes are given only for firm matches. Rows may omit the clone size; those that give it use once, few, many or a size class.

CDR3aa: CASSVEAGAVNIQYF
CDR3nt: TGTGCCAGCAGCGTAGAGGCAGGAGCGGTAAACATTCAGTACTTC
j_gene: TRBJ2-4
abundance: many
v_gene: TRBV9
len: 15
d_gene: NA

CDR3aa: CASRDNSNTEAFF
CDR3nt: TGTGCCAGCAGGGACAATTCGAACACTGAAGCTTTCTTT
j_gene: TRBJ1-1
abundance: NA
v_gene: TRBV6-4
len: 13
d_gene: NA

CDR3aa: CSESRDRGGEQYF
CDR3nt: TGCAGCGAAAGCCGGGACAGGGGAGGCGAGCAGTACTTC
j_gene: TRBJ2-7
abundance: many
v_gene: TRBV20-1
len: 13
d_gene: TRBD1

CDR3aa: CASSLSARGNTEAFF
CDR3nt: TGTGCCAGCAGTTTGAGTGCGAGGGGGAACACTGAAGCTTTCTTT
j_gene: TRBJ1-1
abundance: few
v_gene: TRBV12-3/TRBV12-4
len: 15
d_gene: NA

CDR3aa: CASSLKGQGYTGELFF
CDR3nt: TGCGCCAGCAGCTTGAAGGGACAGGGATATACCGGGGAGCTGTTTTTT
j_gene: TRBJ2-2
abundance: NA
v_gene: TRBV5-1
len: 16
d_gene: TRBD1

CDR3aa: CASSLVWGKDYEQYF
CDR3nt: TGTGCCAGCAGTTTAGTCTGGGGGAAAGACTACGAGCAGTACTTC
j_gene: TRBJ2-7
abundance: few
v_gene: TRBV27
len: 15
d_gene: NA

CDR3aa: CASSPDPGLAGAETQYF
CDR3nt: TGTGCCAGCAGCCCAGATCCGGGACTAGCGGGAGCAGAGACCCAGTACTTC
j_gene: TRBJ2-5
abundance: many
v_gene: TRBV5-5
len: 17
d_gene: TRBD2

CDR3aa: CASSPTGSGTQYF
CDR3nt: TGTGCCAGCAGCCCAACAGGGTCGGGGACGCAGTATTTT
j_gene: TRBJ2-3
abundance: many
v_gene: TRBV3-1
len: 13
d_gene: NA

CDR3aa: CASSLRGATDTQYF
CDR3nt: TGTGCCAGCAGCTTACGGGGGGCCACAGATACGCAGTATTTT
j_gene: TRBJ2-3
abundance: many
v_gene: TRBV7-6
len: 14
d_gene: NA

CDR3aa: CASSRRMGLAGTNTGELFF
CDR3nt: TGTGCCAGCAGCCGTCGAATGGGACTAGCGGGAACAAACACCGGGGAGCTGTTTTTT
j_gene: TRBJ2-2
abundance: few
v_gene: TRBV3-1
len: 19
d_gene: TRBD2

CDR3aa: CASGTGTARTEAFF
CDR3nt: TGTGCCAGCGGGACCGGGACAGCCCGCACTGAAGCTTTCTTT
j_gene: TRBJ1-1
abundance: many
v_gene: TRBV12-3/TRBV12-4
len: 14
d_gene: TRBD1

CDR3aa: CASTYKTQHF
CDR3nt: TGTGCCAGCACTTACAAGACCCAGCATTTT
j_gene: TRBJ1-5
abundance: many
v_gene: TRBV5-4
len: 10
d_gene: NA

CDR3aa: CASSSSGTGSQPQHF
CDR3nt: TGTGCCAGCAGCTCGTCCGGGACAGGGAGCCAGCCCCAGCATTTT
j_gene: TRBJ1-5
abundance: many
v_gene: TRBV7-2
len: 15
d_gene: TRBD1

CDR3aa: CSVDDRVVDEQFF
CDR3nt: TGCAGCGTTGACGACAGGGTGGTGGATGAGCAGTTCTTC
j_gene: TRBJ2-1
abundance: NA
v_gene: TRBV29-1
len: 13
d_gene: TRBD1

CDR3aa: CSATRLADSYEQYF
CDR3nt: TGCAGTGCTACGAGGCTAGCGGACTCCTACGAGCAGTACTTC
j_gene: TRBJ2-7
abundance: NA
v_gene: TRBV20-1
len: 14
d_gene: TRBD2

CDR3aa: CASSLGQLYEQYF
CDR3nt: TGTGCCAGCAGCTTGGGACAGCTCTACGAGCAGTACTTC
j_gene: TRBJ2-7
abundance: many
v_gene: TRBV7-2
len: 13
d_gene: TRBD1

CDR3aa: CASSLRLAGSKTQYF
CDR3nt: TGTGCCAGCAGCTTGAGATTAGCGGGCTCCAAGACCCAGTACTTC
j_gene: TRBJ2-5
abundance: few
v_gene: TRBV5-6
len: 15
d_gene: TRBD2

CDR3aa: CASSPRFTRGEAFF
CDR3nt: TGTGCCAGCTCACCACGTTTCACGAGGGGTGAAGCTTTCTTT
j_gene: TRBJ1-1
abundance: many
v_gene: TRBV18
len: 14
d_gene: NA

CDR3aa: CAISGDRDGEQYF
CDR3nt: TGTGCCATCAGTGGAGACAGGGACGGCGAGCAGTACTTC
j_gene: TRBJ2-7
abundance: NA
v_gene: TRBV10-3
len: 13
d_gene: TRBD1

CDR3aa: CATKTGGALNEQFF
CDR3nt: TGTGCCACCAAAACAGGGGGCGCTTTGAATGAGCAGTTCTTC
j_gene: TRBJ2-1
abundance: NA
v_gene: TRBV6-2/TRBV6-3
len: 14
d_gene: TRBD1

CDR3aa: CASSYSAASSYEQYF
CDR3nt: TGTGCCAGCAGTTACTCCGCAGCGAGCTCCTACGAGCAGTACTTC
j_gene: TRBJ2-7
abundance: many
v_gene: TRBV6-5
len: 15
d_gene: NA

CDR3aa: CASSPRTGPRGELFF
CDR3nt: TGTGCCAGCAGCCCACGGACAGGGCCAAGGGGGGAGCTGTTTTTT
j_gene: TRBJ2-2
abundance: many
v_gene: TRBV7-2
len: 15
d_gene: TRBD1

CDR3aa: CASSPPDGKDEQYF
CDR3nt: TGTGCCAGCAGCCCCCCGGACGGAAAGGACGAGCAGTACTTC
j_gene: TRBJ2-7
abundance: many
v_gene: TRBV7-8
len: 14
d_gene: NA

CDR3aa: CASSFRRLGDRRYTQYF
CDR3nt: TGCGCCAGCAGCTTCCGGCGACTAGGTGATCGCAGGTATACGCAGTATTTT
j_gene: TRBJ2-3
abundance: NA
v_gene: TRBV5-1
len: 17
d_gene: NA

CDR3aa: CASSPGKGNNYGYTF
CDR3nt: TGTGCCAGTAGTCCCGGGAAGGGAAATAACTATGGCTACACCTTC
j_gene: TRBJ1-2
abundance: many
v_gene: TRBV19
len: 15
d_gene: NA

CDR3aa: CASSLSTGGRAVGNEQFF
CDR3nt: TGTGCCAGCAGCTTAAGTACAGGCGGGAGGGCCGTAGGAAATGAGCAGTTCTTC
j_gene: TRBJ2-1
abundance: NA
v_gene: TRBV7-9
len: 18
d_gene: TRBD2

CDR3aa: CASSGSASPLHF
CDR3nt: TGTGCCAGCAGCGGCAGTGCTTCACCCCTCCACTTT
j_gene: TRBJ1-6
abundance: NA
v_gene: TRBV5-6
len: 12
d_gene: NA